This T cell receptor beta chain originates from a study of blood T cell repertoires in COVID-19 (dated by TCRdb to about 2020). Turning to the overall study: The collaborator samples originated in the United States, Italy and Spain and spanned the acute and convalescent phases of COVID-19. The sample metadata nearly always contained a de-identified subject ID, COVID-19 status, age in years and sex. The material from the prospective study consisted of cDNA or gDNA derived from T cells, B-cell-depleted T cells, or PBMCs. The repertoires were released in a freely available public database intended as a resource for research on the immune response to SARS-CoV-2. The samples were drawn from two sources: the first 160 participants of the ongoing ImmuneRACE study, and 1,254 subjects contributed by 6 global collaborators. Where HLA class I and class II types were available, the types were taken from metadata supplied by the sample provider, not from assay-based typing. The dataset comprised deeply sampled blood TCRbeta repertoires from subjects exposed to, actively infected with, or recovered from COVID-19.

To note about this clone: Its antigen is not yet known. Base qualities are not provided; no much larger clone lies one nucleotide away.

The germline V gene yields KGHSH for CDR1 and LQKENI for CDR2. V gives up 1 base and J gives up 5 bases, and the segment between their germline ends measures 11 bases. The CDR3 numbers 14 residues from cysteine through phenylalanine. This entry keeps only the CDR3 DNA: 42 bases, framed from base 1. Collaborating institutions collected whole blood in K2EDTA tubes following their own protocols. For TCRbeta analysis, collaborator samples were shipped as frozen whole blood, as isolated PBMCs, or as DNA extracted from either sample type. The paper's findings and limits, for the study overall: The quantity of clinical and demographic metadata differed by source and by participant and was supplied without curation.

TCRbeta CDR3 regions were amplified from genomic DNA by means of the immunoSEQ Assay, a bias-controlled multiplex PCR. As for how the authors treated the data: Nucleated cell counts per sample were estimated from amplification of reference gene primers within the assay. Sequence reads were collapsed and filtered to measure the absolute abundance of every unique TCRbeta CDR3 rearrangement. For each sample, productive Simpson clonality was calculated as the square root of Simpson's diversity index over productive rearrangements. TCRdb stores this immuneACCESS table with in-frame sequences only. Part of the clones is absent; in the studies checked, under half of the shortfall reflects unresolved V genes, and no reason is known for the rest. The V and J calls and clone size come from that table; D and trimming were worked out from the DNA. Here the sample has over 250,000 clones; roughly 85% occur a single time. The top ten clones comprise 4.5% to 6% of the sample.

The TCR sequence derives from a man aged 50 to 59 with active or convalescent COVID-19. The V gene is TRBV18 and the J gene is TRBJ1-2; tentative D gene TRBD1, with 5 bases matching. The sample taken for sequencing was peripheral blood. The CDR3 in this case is CASSPQGNRYGYTF. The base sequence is TGTGCCAGCTCACCACAGGGGAATCGATATGGCTACACCTTC.